This T cell receptor beta chain was captured by sequencing in a study of cytomegalovirus exposure and HLA in healthy donors. The PCR contained 60 Vbeta and 13 Jbeta primers. Measured with immunoSEQ multiplex PCR; TCRdb has only the in-frame clones, and not every one. The sample includes 50,000 or so clones. Between the trimmed V and J ends, which lost 2 bases and 3 bases, there was a span of 11 bases. The CDR3 is 14 residues long. Germline loops: CDR1 MNHNY, CDR2 SVGAGI (reference sequence). The chain combines TRBV6-6 with TRBJ2-7; the D gene is possibly TRBD2 (6 bases). The sequenced sample was PBMCs. This receptor was taken from a woman younger than 35 in good health and CMV-seronegative. DNA of the CDR3: TGTGCCAGCAGTTACGGGGACGGGGGCTACGAGCAGTACTTC. Amino acid sequence: CASSYGDGGYEQYF.